The source of this T cell receptor (beta chain) is a study of blood T cells in healthy people across ages (dated by TCRdb to about 2015). The study in broad terms: Template switching captured roughly one uniquely barcoded TCR beta cDNA molecule per two T cells in model experiments. Using deep sequencing normalized with unique cDNA molecular identifiers, the study measured how TCR beta repertoire diversity changes with age. The donors were split into four age groups: young (average around 17 years), middle-aged (about 40), aged (about 62) and long-lived (more than 80). To avoid experimental bias, donors of different ages were randomly spread across the sequencing lanes. Two additional independent replicas of 1 million unique cDNA reads from the same blood draw were analyzed for two donors (one aged 18 to 30 and one aged 80 or older). Points the paper makes about the study in general: Because profiling used bulk unsorted PBMCs, naive and antigen-experienced compartments could not be compared conclusively. Compared with the aged group, more naive CD4+ T cells, fewer expanded clones and increased TCR diversity were shown by the long-lived group, suggesting age selection. A strong correlation was found between observed TCR beta diversity and the percentage of naive T cells measured by flow cytometry. Estimates of total diversity from one million sequenced T cells were regarded as lower bounds and underestimates. Donor CMV infection status was unknown, potentially confounding age-related changes in expanded clonotypes. As age increased, observed TCR beta diversity per million T cells dropped in a roughly linear way, and a significant reduction was already evident by age around 41.

V loses 8 bases of germline sequence and J loses 0 bases, and the interval between the two ends is 8 bases. According to the germline V gene, CDR1 reads MNHEY and CDR2 reads SVGEGT. Inclusive of the bounding cysteine and phenylalanine, the CDR3 is 13 residues long. CDR3 DNA only is kept here, 39 bases in frame from base 1. Library construction relied on 5' RACE. The run used an Illumina HiSeq 2500. The second PCR ran for about 6 to 12 cycles and used a J-beta primer mix along with a sample-barcoded 5' primer. Each TCR beta cDNA molecule received a unique molecular identifier from a template-switch 5' adaptor carrying 12 random nucleotides. Each sample yielded at least 3 million CDR3-containing paired-end reads. All of the RNA was converted into first-strand cDNA using the Mint cDNA synthesis kit, with a TRBC-specific oligonucleotide serving as the primer. Following uracil-DNA glycosylase treatment, a first 18-cycle PCR with universal primers M1SS and BC2_uni_R was performed on all cDNA. The source study handled its data this way. Normalization of each sample was performed by random selection of 1 million high-quality reads, each carrying a distinct molecular identifier. Instead of being binned into consensus sequences, reads that shared molecular identifiers were thrown out. CDR3 identification, clonotype clustering and error correction used MiTCR with a Q25 quality threshold and the strictest error-elimination algorithm. A nonparametric unseen species model with Euler transformation was used to estimate lower-bound total TCR beta diversity. In TCRdb, the public reads were trimmed at Q25 with fastp and aligned with MiXCR, with productive beta chains retained. One record per CDR3 amino acid sequence lists the most common genes and DNA. TCRdb, rather than the study authors, made the V and J calls. This sample holds 600,000 or so distinct CDR3 sequences; roughly 20% were observed only once. About 3.6% of the sample is held by the ten biggest clonotypes.

Systemically healthy Caucasian individuals from Russia, about 38 in total and aged roughly 6 to 100 years, were included as donors. Each donor gave approximately 9.3 milliliters of peripheral blood, collected into EDTA-treated Vacutainer tubes. Ficoll-Paque density-gradient centrifugation was used to isolate PBMCs, with at least 7 million per sample. Total RNA, at least 5.5 micrograms per sample, was extracted from PBMCs with Trizol reagent. The percentages of naive CD45RAhigh/CD27high T cells were determined by flow cytometry on a PBMC aliquot from every donor. On this clonotype itself: The target of this receptor is not known. No clone much larger than this one lies a single base away; base qualities are absent.

The sample comprised blood. The sequence was collected from a man aged 70 or older in good health. The rearrangement combines TRBV6-2 or TRBV6-3 with TRBJ2-1; no D gene call is confident. CDR3 protein: CASQLSSYNEQFF. The sequenced DNA: TGTGCCAGCCAACTAAGCTCCTACAATGAGCAGTTCTTC.